A single sample is the source of the 16 T cell receptor beta chains below, sequenced in a study of T cells after yellow fever vaccination. TCRdb itself ran the 5' RACE reads through MiXCR, one entry per CDR3 protein. Here the sample spans some 670,000 distinct CDR3 sequences, 12% being singletons. This material consisted of PBMCs, taken on the day of the yellow fever booster vaccination. The origin of the receptors is a man aged 25-45 years who received the YFV17D yellow fever vaccine.

In this sample, this clonotype turned up a few times. The chain joins TRBV20-1 to TRBJ1-5; possible D gene TRBD1, 6 bases. V gave up 2 bases and J gave up 6 bases, with 11 bases separating them. Germline CDR1 DFQATT, CDR2 SNEGSKA (reference sequence). The length of the CDR3 is 13 residues. The CDR3 loop reads CSARLEGVQPQHF. CDR3 nucleotides: TGCAGTGCTAGATTGGAGGGGGTTCAGCCCCAGCATTTT.

The table lists this clonotype with a count of one. This sequence joins TRBV28 and TRBJ2-5, with D possibly matching TRBD2 (5 bases). Trimming stripped 6 bases from V and 3 bases from J, with 11 bases between. The CDR3 consists of 13 residues. In germline, CDR1 is MDHEN, CDR2 SYDVKM. As DNA, the CDR3 is TGTGCCAGCAGACCCCGGGATAAAGAGACCCAGTACTTC. Translating it yields CASRPRDKETQYF.

This clonotype was recorded many times. V and J are TRBV6-5 and TRBJ1-3; 7 positions agree with TRBD1. CDR1 is MNHEY and CDR2 is SVGAGI in the germline V gene. The V gene end was trimmed by 5 bases and the J gene end by 6 bases; junction bases not matched to a gene: 4. There are 13 residues in the CDR3. CDR3 nucleotides: TGTGCCAGCAGTCCAACAGGGGAAAACACCATATATTTT. Translating it yields CASSPTGENTIYF.

This clonotype was detected a few times. The chain links TRBV5-6 to TRBJ1-4, with D possibly matching TRBD1 (5 bases). With 2 bases removed from V and 3 bases from J, the gap between germline ends came to 17 bases. The CDR3 sequence is 17 residues long. The germline gives CDR1 SGHDT, CDR2 YYEEEE. For the CDR3, the DNA is TGTGCCAGCAGCTTAGGGGCCCTATTAGCGCCTAATGAAAAACTGTTTTTT. This sequence encodes CASSLGALLAPNEKLFF.

This clonotype occurred many times. The chain recombines TRBV7-2 with TRBJ1-5; 9 bases map to TRBD1. Looked up from germline, CDR1 is SGHTA and CDR2 is FQGNSA. The CDR3 is 15 amino acids. J gave up 6 bases and V 5 bases, and 8 bases lay outside the gene matches. In DNA, the CDR3 is TGTGCCAGCAGCCCTAGGACAGGGGAGGGTCAGCCCCAGCATTTT. It translates to CASSPRTGEGQPQHF. The full variable domain, rest sourced from reference TRBV7-2 and TRBJ1-5, is GAGVSQSPSNKVTEKGKDVELRCDPISGHTALYWYRQSLGQGLEFLIYFQGNSAPDKSGLPSDRFSAERTGGSVSTLTIQRTQQEDSAVYLCASSPRTGEGQPQHFGDGTRLSIL.

The sample holds a few counts of this clonotype. J is TRBJ2-2 and V is TRBV5-4; D is tentatively TRBD1 or TRBD2 (5 bases each). Per germline, CDR1 SGHNT and CDR2 YYREEE (reference sequence). Trimming shortened V by 5 bases and J by 2 bases, and 13 bases separated the two germline ends. This CDR3 spans 15 amino acids. The CDR3 here is CASSQGRTNTGELFF. In DNA, the CDR3 is TGTGCCAGCAGTCAGGGACGGACAAACACCGGGGAGCTGTTTTTT.

The chain joins TRBV12-3 or TRBV12-4 to TRBJ2-1; D remains unclear. Deletions cut 5 bases from V and 7 bases from J, with 21 bases between. CDR3 length: 16 residues. The CDR3 coding sequence is TGTGCCAGCAGTCCTAATCTAAAGATAAAGGCAAATGAGCAGTTCTTC. Translation: CASSPNLKIKANEQFF.

This clonotype has a handful of counts. CDR3 nucleotide sequence: TGTGCCAGCTCACCAGTGGTGACGGGTGAAAAACTGTTTTTT. Protein sequence: CASSPVVTGEKLFF. The chain links TRBV18 to TRBJ1-4; D uncertain. The germline V gene encodes CDR1 KGHSH and CDR2 LQKENI. V was trimmed by 2 bases and J by 7 bases, leaving 11 bases between them. The CDR3 contains 14 residues.

The genes are TRBV29-1 and TRBJ2-7; 10 bases map to TRBD1. From germline, CDR1 is SQVTM and CDR2 ANQGSEA. This CDR3 contains 13 residues. V lost 7 bases to trimming and J lost 7 bases; unmatched junction nucleotides: 10. The CDR3 nucleotides read TGCAGCGCTACCCCCGGGACAGGGGAGGAGCAGTACTTC. This gives the protein CSATPGTGEEQYF.

This clonotype has at least ten counts. This chain connects TRBV7-3 to TRBJ2-3; D is possibly TRBD2 (6 bases). CDR1 SGHTA and CDR2 FQGTGA come from the germline V gene. Trimming cost V 5 bases and J 3 bases, with 15 bases left between them. This CDR3 has 15 residues. The CDR3 bases are TGTGCCAGCAGCCCTGCCGGGGGAAAAACAGATACGCAGTATTTT. Protein: CASSPAGGKTDTQYF.

V and J are TRBV24-1 and TRBJ2-3; D uncertain. This CDR3 comprises 15 residues. Trimming removed 1 base from V and 6 bases from J, with 13 bases in between. Germline V lookup: CDR1 KGHDR, CDR2 SFDVKD. The chain's CDR3 is CATSDFDGGMDTQYF. CDR3 sequence (DNA): TGTGCCACCAGTGATTTTGACGGTGGGATGGATACGCAGTATTTT.

This clonotype turned up a few times. The chain carries TRBV19 and TRBJ1-3, with TRBD1 as a possible D gene (5 bases). CDR3 length: 14 residues. The V end was cut by 8 bases, the J end by 1 base, with 12 bases between. The germline gives CDR1 LNHDA, CDR2 SQIVND (reference sequence). For the CDR3, the DNA is TGTGCCAGTCGGGGCCTCGCATCTGGAAACACCATATATTTT. Translating gives CASRGLASGNTIYF.

This clonotype was counted only a few times. The gene calls are TRBV12-3 or TRBV12-4 and TRBJ1-1; D is possibly TRBD1 (5 bases). This CDR3 is 16 amino acids long. V shed 7 bases and J shed 1 base, with 19 bases lying between them. The CDR3 here is CASIGFPGHQNTEAFF. For the CDR3, the DNA is TGTGCCAGCATAGGTTTCCCAGGACACCAGAACACTGAAGCTTTCTTT.

This clonotype has just a few counts. This chain joins TRBV20-1 and TRBJ2-3; D remains ambiguous. Trimming pared 5 bases from V and 3 bases from J, leaving 18 bases between. The CDR3 loop spans 15 amino acids. Looked up from germline, CDR1 is DFQATT and CDR2 is SNEGSKA (reference sequence). This CDR3 reads CSAPRATVSTDTQYF. CDR3 DNA sequence: TGCAGTGCTCCCCGGGCCACAGTCAGTACAGATACGCAGTATTTT.

V and J are TRBV5-1 and TRBJ2-7, with D tentatively TRBD1 (6 bases). The CDR3 consists of 14 residues. The V and J ends lost 6 bases and 0 bases respectively, with 13 bases between them. CDR1 SGHRS and CDR2 YFSETQ come from the germline V gene. The CDR3 DNA is TGCGCCAGCACAAAGGACAGTACCTCCTACGAGCAGTACTTC. It translates to CASTKDSTSYEQYF.

This clonotype occurred many times. J is TRBJ2-5 and V is TRBV20-1; no firm D call. The CDR3 spans 12 residues. Trimming stripped 1 base from V and 2 bases from J, with 5 bases between. From germline, CDR1 is DFQATT and CDR2 SNEGSKA (reference sequence). CDR3 sequence: CSARGAQETQYF. The DNA of the CDR3 is TGCAGTGCTAGAGGAGCTCAAGAGACCCAGTACTTC.